These T cell receptor beta chains were read from a single sample in a study of cytomegalovirus exposure and HLA in healthy donors. Sequenced by immunoSEQ multiplex PCR; TCRdb stores in-frame clones only, minus some. The sample includes 100,000 to 150,000 clones, around 80% of them seen just once. The specimen sequenced was PBMCs. The receptor source for this set is a female donor in good health and CMV-seronegative. The CDR3 runs from the conserved cysteine through the conserved F or W. A D gene is named only where the DNA matches it firmly. The size entry is marked missing in some rows and otherwise reads once, few, many or a size class.

J gene	V gene	clone size	D gene	CDR3 DNA	CDR3 protein
TRBJ2-6	TRBV27	-	-	TGTGCCAGCAGTTTCACCTCTGGGGCCAACGGCCTGACTTTC	CASSFTSGANGLTF
TRBJ2-7	TRBV5-4	-	TRBD2	TGTGCCAGCAGTGGCGGACTAGCGGGAGGCAGGCAGTACTTC	CASSGGLAGGRQYF
TRBJ1-1	TRBV6-1	-	-	TGTGCCAGCAGTCCCGGTGAGGCTGAAGCTTTCTTT	CASSPGEAEAFF
TRBJ1-2	TRBV15	-	-	TGTGCCACCAGCAGAGATGCAGGGTACGGCTACACCTTC	CATSRDAGYGYTF
TRBJ2-2	TRBV7-2	-	-	TGTGCCAGCAGCTTACAATGGGCCGTCGACACCGGGGAGCTGTTTTTT	CASSLQWAVDTGELFF
TRBJ1-4	TRBV19	few	-	TGTGCCAGTAGTGCGTCCAGAGGTAATGAAAAACTGTTTTTT	CASSASRGNEKLFF
TRBJ2-3	TRBV14	-	-	TGTGCCAGCAGCCAAGATCAGAGGGTAGCCACGCAGTATTTT	CASSQDQRVATQYF
TRBJ1-2	TRBV28	-	-	TGTGCCAGCAAGGAGGGCGCAGGCAGTGGCTACACCTTC	CASKEGAGSGYTF
TRBJ1-2	TRBV6-5	-	TRBD1	TGTGCCAGCAGTTCACCCGGGACAGGGGCGGCTAAGAGCTACACCTTC	CASSSPGTGAAKSYTF
TRBJ1-1	TRBV7-8	few	-	TGTGCCAGCAGCTTAGAGGTGATGACAGGCGGGAACACTGAAGCTTTCTTT	CASSLEVMTGGNTEAFF
TRBJ1-1	TRBV30	-	-	TGTGCCTGGAGTGTATGGGGCTCGAACACTGAAGCTTTCTTT	CAWSVWGSNTEAFF
TRBJ2-3	TRBV5-1	-	-	TGCGCCAGCAGCAGAGTCCTCTCGGGAGCAGATACGCAGTATTTT	CASSRVLSGADTQYF
TRBJ2-7	TRBV6-1	-	-	TGTGCCCTACAGGGTTCCCACGAGCAGTACTTC	CALQGSHEQYF
TRBJ1-5	TRBV10-2	-	-	TGCGCCAGCAGTAGGAGACAGAACCCTCAGCCCCAGCATTTT	CASSRRQNPQPQHF
TRBJ2-5	TRBV5-4	-	-	TGTGCCAGCAGGTCCCAGAAGACCCAGTACTTC	CASRSQKTQYF
TRBJ1-1	TRBV10-1	-	TRBD1	TGCGCCAGCAGTGAGGCCCCCGGGACAGGGGGCACTGAAGCTTTCTTT	CASSEAPGTGGTEAFF
TRBJ2-1	TRBV7-2	-	TRBD1	TGTGCCAGCAGCCCCTCCGGGACAGGGGGCTATGAGCAGTTCTTC	CASSPSGTGGYEQFF
TRBJ2-6	TRBV5-1	once	TRBD1	TGCGCCAGCAGCTCCGGGACAGCCCCTGGGGCCAACGTCCTGACTTTC	CASSSGTAPGANVLTF
TRBJ1-6	TRBV5-1	-	-	TGCGCCAGCAGCTTGGCCTGGGGCGGAAGGAATTCACCCCTCCACTTT	CASSLAWGGRNSPLHF
TRBJ2-1	TRBV6-5	-	TRBD2	TGTGCCGCTAGCGGGGGGAATGAGCAGTTCTTC	CAASGGNEQFF
TRBJ1-1	TRBV6-5	-	TRBD1	TGTGCCAGCAGTTACTCGAACAGGGGGAGCACTGAAGCTTTCTTT	CASSYSNRGSTEAFF
TRBJ1-1	TRBV5-1	-	-	TGCGCCAGCAGAGACAGCCTCGGGAGTCGTGAAGCTTTCTTT	CASRDSLGSREAFF
TRBJ2-1	TRBV7-6	-	-	TGTGCCAGCAGCCCCACGGGGTACGGGGAGCAGTTCTTC	CASSPTGYGEQFF
TRBJ2-7	TRBV7-9	-	-	TGTGCCAGCAGCTTAGCCCTAGCCCCCTACGAGCAGTACTTC	CASSLALAPYEQYF
TRBJ2-3	TRBV5-6	-	TRBD2	TGTGCCAGCAGCCTGGGTTTCGTTAGCGGGGACACAGATACGCAGTATTTT	CASSLGFVSGDTDTQYF
TRBJ1-1	TRBV5-1	-	-	TGCGCCAGCAGCTTGGTTCCACAAATGAACACTGAAGCTTTCTTT	CASSLVPQMNTEAFF
TRBJ1-2	TRBV2	-	-	TGTGCCAGCACCCTGCGGGGACGACTTAACTATGGCTACACCTTC	CASTLRGRLNYGYTF
TRBJ1-6	TRBV5-6	-	-	TGTGCCAGCAGCCCAGCAACAGGGTGGCACTCACCCCTCCACTTT	CASSPATGWHSPLHF
TRBJ1-2	TRBV5-4	-	TRBD1	TGTGCCAGCACCCTGGACAGGGACTATGGCTACACCTTC	CASTLDRDYGYTF
TRBJ2-7	TRBV5-4	-	TRBD1	TGTGCCAGCAGCGATCGACAGGGGACCTCCTACGAGCAGTACTTC	CASSDRQGTSYEQYF
TRBJ1-3	TRBV9	-	-	TGTGCCAGCAGCGTGGACACCTACTCTGGAAACACCATATATTTT	CASSVDTYSGNTIYF
TRBJ2-2	TRBV5-1	-	TRBD2	TGCGCCAGCAGCCGGGGGGACTACAACACCGGGGAGCTGTTTTTT	CASSRGDYNTGELFF
TRBJ2-5	TRBV6-6	-	-	TGTGCCAGCCGAGCAGGACAGACGTACCAAGAGACCCAGTACTTC	CASRAGQTYQETQYF
TRBJ2-3	TRBV19	-	TRBD2	TGTGCCAGTAGTGGGAGTGGGAGGACTAGCGGGAAATATACGCAGTATTTT	CASSGSGRTSGKYTQYF
TRBJ2-7	TRBV5-1	-	TRBD2	TGCGCCAGCAGCTTGGCATCTAGCGGGAGAGTGACCTACGAGCAGTACTTC	CASSLASSGRVTYEQYF
TRBJ1-5	TRBV27	-	-	TGTGCCAGCAGTTTAGCGGGGTTTCCCCCATATCAGCCCCAGCATTTT	CASSLAGFPPYQPQHF
TRBJ2-7	TRBV2	-	TRBD2	TGTGCCAGCAGTGAAGCGCTTGGGCTAGCGGCTCCGAATGTCTACGAGCAGTACTTC	CASSEALGLAAPNVYEQYF
TRBJ1-3	TRBV6-1	-	TRBD1	TGTGCCAGCAGGGGACAGCACTCTGGAAACACCATATATTTT	CASRGQHSGNTIYF
TRBJ2-5	TRBV11-2	-	-	TGTGCCAGCAGCTTTAAACAAACCCAAGAGACCCAGTACTTC	CASSFKQTQETQYF